This T cell receptor (beta chain) was documented in a study of beta chain features in type 1 diabetes. Overall study context: Sorted cells, around 100 million in number, were examined across all samples. General observations from the study: Across patients, naive, central memory and Treg TCRB repertoires exhibited apparently greater similarity than was observed across healthy donors. TCRB CDR3 length was moderately but significantly reduced in all four CD4+ subsets of Type 1 diabetes patients.

Reverse transcribing all isolated RNA meant expressed TCRB transcripts were sequenced. Repertoires were generated with immunoSEQ multiplex PCR, while TCRdb's copy carries only in-frame clones and drops some. There are around 150,000 clones in the sample; 6.5% to 10% occur only once, and around 0.56% lies in the top ten. Germline CDR1 and CDR2: SGHRS and YFSETQ. V was cut by 2 bases and J by 5 bases, with 14 bases left in between. The CDR3 has 15 amino acids. Only a few counts were recorded for this clone. Its antigen is not known. Averaging about 116 mL, one heparinised blood draw came from each individual donor. A sort by CD45RO/CCR7/CD25/CD127/CD95/CD27 yielded CD4+ naive, central memory, regulatory and stem cell-like memory cells.

What was sequenced was central memory CD4+ T cells from blood. This TCR was recovered from a young woman with type 1 diabetes. V gene TRBV5-1 combines with J gene TRBJ2-4; weak D call: TRBD2 (5 bases). CDR3 nucleotide sequence: TGCGCCAGCAGCTTCAGCGGTCACCTAGAAAACATTCAGTACTTC. Translating it yields CASSFSGHLENIQYF. Filled out from reference TRBV5-1 and TRBJ2-4, the complete variable domain reads KAGVTQTPRYLIKTRGQQVTLSCSPISGHRSVSWYQQTPGQGLQFLFEYFSETQRNKGNFPGRFSGRQFSNSRSEMNVSTLELGDSALYLCASSFSGHLENIQYFGAGTRLSVL.